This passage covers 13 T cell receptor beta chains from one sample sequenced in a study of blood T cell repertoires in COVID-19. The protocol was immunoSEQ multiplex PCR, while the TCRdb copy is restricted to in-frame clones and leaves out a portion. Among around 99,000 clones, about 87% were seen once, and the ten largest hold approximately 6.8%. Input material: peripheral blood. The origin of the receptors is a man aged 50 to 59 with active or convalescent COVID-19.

Here the CDR3 DNA reads TGTGCCAGCGGAGCCTTCGGACTAGCGGACAATGAGCAGTTCTTC. Its translation is CASGAFGLADNEQFF. The genes are TRBV9 and TRBJ2-1; 10 nucleotides agree with TRBD2. CDR1 is SGDLS and CDR2 is YYNGEE in the germline V gene. The CDR3 loop spans 15 amino acids. The V gene end was trimmed by 7 bases and the J gene end by 5 bases; junction bases not matched to a gene: 9.

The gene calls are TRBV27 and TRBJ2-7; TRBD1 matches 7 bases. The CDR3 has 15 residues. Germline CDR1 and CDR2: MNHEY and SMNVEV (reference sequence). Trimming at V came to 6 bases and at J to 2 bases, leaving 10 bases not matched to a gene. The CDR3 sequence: CASSLLGQTPYEQYF. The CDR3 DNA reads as TGTGCCAGCAGCCTCCTGGGACAGACCCCCTACGAGCAGTACTTC.

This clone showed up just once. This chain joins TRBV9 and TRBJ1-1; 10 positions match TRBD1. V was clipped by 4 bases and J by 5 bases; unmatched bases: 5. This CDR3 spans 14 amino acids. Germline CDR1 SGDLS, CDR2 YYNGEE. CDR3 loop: CASSTWTGGTEAFF. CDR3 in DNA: TGTGCCAGCAGCACCTGGACAGGGGGGACTGAAGCTTTCTTT.

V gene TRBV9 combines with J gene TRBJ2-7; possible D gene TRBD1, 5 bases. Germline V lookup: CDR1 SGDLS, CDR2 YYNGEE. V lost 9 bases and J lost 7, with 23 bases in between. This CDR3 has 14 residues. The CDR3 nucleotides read TGTGCCAAACCCGTAAGGGGAACTACGGGTGAGCAGTACTTC. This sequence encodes CAKPVRGTTGEQYF.

For the CDR3, the DNA is TGTGCCAGCAGCTTAGCGCCGCGACTAGCGGGAGCTGGTGAGCAGTTCTTC. Its protein is CASSLAPRLAGAGEQFF. The J gene is TRBJ2-1, the V gene TRBV7-2; 12 nucleotides match TRBD2. This CDR3 region has 17 residues. Trimming took 0 bases from V and 9 from J; bases not matched to a gene: 9. The germline gives CDR1 SGHTA, CDR2 FQGNSA.

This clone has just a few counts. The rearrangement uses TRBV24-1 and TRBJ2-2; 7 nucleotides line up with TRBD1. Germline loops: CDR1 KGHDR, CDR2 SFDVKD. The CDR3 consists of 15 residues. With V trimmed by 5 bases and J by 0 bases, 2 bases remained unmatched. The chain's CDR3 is CATSGDSPNTGELFF. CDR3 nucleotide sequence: TGTGCCACCAGTGGGGACAGCCCGAACACCGGGGAGCTGTTTTTT.

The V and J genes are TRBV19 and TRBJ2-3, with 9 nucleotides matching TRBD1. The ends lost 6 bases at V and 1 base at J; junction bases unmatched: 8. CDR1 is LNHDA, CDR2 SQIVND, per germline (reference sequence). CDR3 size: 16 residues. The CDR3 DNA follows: TGTGCCAGTAGAACTACAGGGGGCGCAGGCACAGATACGCAGTATTTT. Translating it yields CASRTTGGAGTDTQYF.

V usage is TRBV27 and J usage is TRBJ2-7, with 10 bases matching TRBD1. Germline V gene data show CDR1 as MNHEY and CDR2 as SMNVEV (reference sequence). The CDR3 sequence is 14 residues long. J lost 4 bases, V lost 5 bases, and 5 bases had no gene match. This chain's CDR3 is CASSPWTGGYEQYF. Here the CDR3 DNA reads TGTGCCAGCAGTCCATGGACAGGGGGTTACGAGCAGTACTTC.

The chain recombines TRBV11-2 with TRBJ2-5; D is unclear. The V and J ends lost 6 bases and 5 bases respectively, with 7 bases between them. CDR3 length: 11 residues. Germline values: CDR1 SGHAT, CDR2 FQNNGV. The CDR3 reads CASSGEETQYF. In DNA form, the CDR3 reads TGTGCCAGCAGTGGTGAGGAGACCCAGTACTTC.

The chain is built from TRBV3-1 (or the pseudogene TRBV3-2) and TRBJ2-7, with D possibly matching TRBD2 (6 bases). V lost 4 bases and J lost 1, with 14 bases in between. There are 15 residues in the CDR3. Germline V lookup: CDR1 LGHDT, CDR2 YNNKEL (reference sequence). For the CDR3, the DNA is TGTGCCAGCAGCCTTGGGGTAGCGGAATCCTACGAGCAGTACTTC. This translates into CASSLGVAESYEQYF.

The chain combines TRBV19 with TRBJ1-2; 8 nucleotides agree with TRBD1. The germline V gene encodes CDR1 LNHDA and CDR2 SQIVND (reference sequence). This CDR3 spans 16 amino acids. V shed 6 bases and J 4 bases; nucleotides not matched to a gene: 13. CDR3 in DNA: TGTGCCAGTAGCGAATACAGACAGGGGCAACTCTATGGCTACACCTTC. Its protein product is CASSEYRQGQLYGYTF.

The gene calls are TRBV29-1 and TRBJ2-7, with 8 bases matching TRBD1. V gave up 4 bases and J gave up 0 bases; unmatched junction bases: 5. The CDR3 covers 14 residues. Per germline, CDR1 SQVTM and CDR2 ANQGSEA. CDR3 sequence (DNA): TGCAGCGTTGCCAGGACAGGGAGCTCCTACGAGCAGTACTTC. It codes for CSVARTGSSYEQYF.

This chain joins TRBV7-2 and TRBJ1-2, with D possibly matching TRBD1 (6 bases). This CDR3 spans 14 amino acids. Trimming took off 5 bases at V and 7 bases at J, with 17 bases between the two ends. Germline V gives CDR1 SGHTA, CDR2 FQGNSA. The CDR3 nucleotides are TGTGCCAGCAGCCTCGAGACAGGTTGGAGTGGCTACACCTTC. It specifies CASSLETGWSGYTF.